This entry features one TCR beta chain sequence. This sample stems from a study of CD8 T cells in Susac syndrome. Reverse transcription of about 0.5 to 1 ug RNA was carried out with random hexamers. Coverage of TCR beta CDR3 amplification by immunoSEQ multiplex PCR extended to 54 Vbeta and 13 Jbeta. One entry per CDR3 protein, called by TCRdb with MiXCR from the immunoSEQ multiplex PCR reads. This table has about 180,000 distinct CDR3 sequences, approximately 96% appearing once. CDR1 is PRHDT and CDR2 is FYEKMQ in the germline V gene (reference sequence). The CDR3 runs 15 residues. Deletions cut 4 bases from V and 1 base from J, with 13 bases between.

This TCR came from a human donor with multiple sclerosis. This chain links TRBV13 with TRBJ1-1, with no clear D. Sequencing used CD8+ T cells from PBMCs. The CDR3 DNA reads TGTGCCAGCAGCTCCAACCTGATGGGGAACACTGAAGCTTTCTTT. It translates to CASSSNLMGNTEAFF.